The subject of this entry is one T cell receptor (beta chain). Its antigen is unknown. Germline V gene data show CDR1 as ENHRY and CDR2 as SYGVKD. Trimming removed 3 bases from V and 4 bases from J; junction bases left unmatched: 8. CDR3 length: 16 amino acids. The record originates from a study of graft-versus-host responses after intestinal transplantation. On the study more broadly: Each transplant was multivisceral, liver-intestinal, or isolated intestinal. For around 3 years after anti-thymocyte globulin induction, all recipients took tacrolimus and steroids.

Assay used: immunoSEQ multiplex PCR; TCRdb lists only in-frame clones, some missing. The sample includes about 66,000 clones, 90% of them seen just once. The chain recombines TRBV10-3 with TRBJ2-7, with TRBD2 matching over 11 bases. The clonotype comes from a human donor who received an intestinal transplant. Specimen: unstimulated CD8+ T cells sorted from spleen or lymph node cells, collected before intestinal transplant. In nucleotides, the CDR3 is TGTGCCATCAGTGATCTCGTCGGGACTAGCGGATACGAGCAGTACTTC. Protein: CAISDLVGTSGYEQYF.